Shown below are 21 T cell receptor beta chains from a single sample sequenced in a study of cytomegalovirus exposure and HLA in healthy donors. Amplification used 60 Vbeta primers and 13 Jbeta primers. Measured with immunoSEQ multiplex PCR; TCRdb has only the in-frame clones, and not every one. The sample has approximately 170,000 clones; roughly 85% are singletons. The sequenced sample consisted of PBMCs. All receptors derive from a boy aged 2 to 10 in good health and CMV-seronegative.

The V call is TRBV13, the J call TRBJ2-1, with D possibly matching TRBD2 (6 bases). Germline values: CDR1 PRHDT, CDR2 FYEKMQ (reference sequence). Trimming took 1 base from V and 6 from J, leaving 10 bases between them. There are 14 residues in the CDR3. CDR3 region: CASSLVGSGNEQFF. The CDR3 DNA sequence: TGTGCCAGCAGCTTAGTCGGTAGCGGCAATGAGCAGTTCTTC.

The chain has TRBV2 and TRBJ2-2, with D tentatively TRBD1 (5 bases). V lost 9 bases to trimming and J lost 0 bases, with 11 bases between them. The CDR3 is 14 amino acids. Germline V lookup: CDR1 SNHLY, CDR2 FYNNEI. Written as DNA, the CDR3 is TGTGCCAGTAGCCGACAGTCGAACACCGGGGAGCTGTTTTTT. Its protein product is CASSRQSNTGELFF.

This chain joins TRBV6-5 and TRBJ2-2, with 7 positions matching TRBD1. Germline V gives CDR1 MNHEY, CDR2 SVGAGI. After removal of 6 bases from V and 0 bases from J, the junction contained 4 bases not matched to a gene. The CDR3 is 15 residues long. Written as DNA, the CDR3 is TGTGCCAGCAGGGCGACAGGGACGAACACCGGGGAGCTGTTTTTT. It encodes CASRATGTNTGELFF.

V and J are TRBV2 and TRBJ2-5, with D perhaps TRBD1 (6 bases). The V end lost 7 bases, the J end lost 7 bases, and 19 bases lay between the germline ends. Germline assignment: CDR1 SNHLY and CDR2 FYNNEI. The CDR3 consists of 14 residues. The CDR3, as DNA: TGTGCCAGCACCCCGGTGGAGGTAGGGGGGACCCAGTACTTC. Amino acids: CASTPVEVGGTQYF.

The chain combines TRBV5-1 with TRBJ1-3, with D possibly matching TRBD1 (5 bases). The CDR3 runs 15 residues. V lost 2 bases and J 4 bases, leaving 13 bases between the germline ends. CDR1 is SGHRS and CDR2 is YFSETQ in the germline V gene. As DNA, the CDR3 is TGCGCCAGCAGCTTCGGGCAGGGCGGAGGAAACACCATATATTTT. Protein product: CASSFGQGGGNTIYF.

As for this clone: An end of the junction does not agree with germline; a read error may underlie this. J is TRBJ1-2 and V is TRBV28; no firm D call. Germline V gives CDR1 MDHEN, CDR2 SYDVKM. The CDR3 totals 14 residues. This chain's CDR3 is CASSLSSTAYGYTF. In DNA, the CDR3 is TGTGCCAGCAGCTTATCCAGCACAGCTTATGGCTACACCTTC.

The rearrangement joins TRBV7-6 to TRBJ2-7; a weak D match, TRBD1 (5 bases). Germline CDR1 SGHVS, CDR2 FNYEAQ. Trimming shortened V by 5 bases and J by 7 bases, and 12 bases separated the two germline ends. The CDR3 totals 12 residues. DNA of the CDR3: TGTGCCAGCAGCCTTAACAGGAAGGAGCAGTACTTC. It encodes CASSLNRKEQYF.

This chain's CDR3 is CASRGSYGYTF. The CDR3 DNA sequence: TGTGCCAGCAGGGGCTCTTATGGCTACACCTTC. This chain links TRBV28 with TRBJ1-2; no firm D call. The length of the CDR3 is 11 residues. Germline CDR1 and CDR2: MDHEN and SYDVKM. The V end lost 6 bases, the J end lost 5 bases, and 7 bases lay between the germline ends.

The chain recombines TRBV29-1 with TRBJ2-1, with 7 bases fitting TRBD1. Germline V gene lookup returns CDR1 SQVTM and CDR2 ANQGSEA. V gave up 4 bases and J gave up 7 bases; unmatched junction bases: 7. The CDR3 loop spans 13 amino acids. The CDR3 DNA reads TGCAGCGTTGTGTCGGGACAGAATAATGAGCAGTTCTTC. Amino acid sequence: CSVVSGQNNEQFF.

The genes are TRBV28 and TRBJ2-1; TRBD2 is a possible D gene (5 bases). V lost 4 bases and J 8 bases, leaving 15 bases between the germline ends. The CDR3 contains 14 residues. Germline V gene data show CDR1 as MDHEN and CDR2 as SYDVKM. The CDR3 region is CASSSPRAWDEQFF. The CDR3 nucleotides are TGTGCCAGCAGTTCTCCGAGGGCCTGGGATGAGCAGTTCTTC.

The gene calls are TRBV10-3 and TRBJ1-5; perhaps TRBD1 as D (5 bases). Germline CDR1 and CDR2: ENHRY and SYGVKD. Trimming took 6 bases from V and 6 from J, leaving 9 bases between them. The CDR3 runs to 12 residues. The CDR3 nucleotides are TGTGCCATCAGCGAAGACAGTCAGCCCCAGCATTTT. Protein: CAISEDSQPQHF.

This chain joins TRBV27 and TRBJ2-1; TRBD1 matches at 11 bases. After removal of 2 bases from V and 9 bases from J, the junction contained 0 bases not matched to a gene. The germline V gene has CDR1 MNHEY and CDR2 SMNVEV (reference sequence). CDR3 size: 13 residues. CDR3 sequence (DNA): TGTGCCAGCAGTTTAGGGACAGGGGGTGAGCAGTTCTTC. As protein: CASSLGTGGEQFF.

The chain is built from TRBV5-6 and TRBJ1-2; D is perhaps TRBD1 (6 bases). V was shortened by 5 bases and J by 5 bases, with 19 bases between the two germline ends. This CDR3 comprises 15 residues. Looked up from germline, CDR1 is SGHDT and CDR2 is YYEEEE. This chain's CDR3 is CASRPGTPKAYGYTF. The CDR3 nucleotides are TGTGCCAGCAGACCGGGGACACCCAAGGCTTATGGCTACACCTTC.

The chain is built from TRBV7-2 and TRBJ1-2, with unresolved D. Trimming took 5 bases from V and 3 from J, leaving 16 bases between them. In germline, CDR1 is SGHTA, CDR2 FQGNSA. This CDR3 has 15 residues. CDR3 protein: CASSLRRLRYYGYTF. DNA of the CDR3: TGTGCCAGCAGCCTCCGTAGACTGCGCTACTATGGCTACACCTTC.

This chain connects TRBV9 to TRBJ2-5; 15 bases are a match to TRBD2. V shed 3 bases and J 5 bases; nucleotides not matched to a gene: 5. Germline V gene lookup returns CDR1 SGDLS and CDR2 YYNGEE. CDR3 size: 16 residues. CDR3 amino acids: CASSGPGTSGGETQYF. The CDR3, as DNA: TGTGCCAGCAGCGGCCCCGGGACTAGCGGGGGGGAGACCCAGTACTTC.

This clone was detected a few times. The chain employs TRBV7-9 and TRBJ2-5, with 9 bases lining up with TRBD2. Germline V lookup: CDR1 SEHNR, CDR2 FQNEAQ (reference sequence). CDR3 size: 15 residues. The trim removed 0 bases at V and 2 bases at J, leaving 1 base unmatched. The CDR3 loop reads CASSLASGGQETQYF. In DNA, the CDR3 is TGTGCCAGCAGCTTAGCGAGCGGGGGGCAAGAGACCCAGTACTTC. The entire variable domain, with the rest obtained from reference TRBV7-9 and TRBJ2-5, is as follows: DTGVSQNPRHKITKRGQNVTFRCDPISEHNRLYWYRQTLGQGPEFLTYFQNEAQLEKSRLLSDRFSAERPKGSFSTLEIQRTEQGDSAMYLCASSLASGGQETQYFGPGTRLLVL.

This clone was found once. The chain joins TRBV14 to TRBJ2-3; perhaps TRBD2 as D (6 bases). V lost 1 base and J 4 bases, leaving 18 bases between the germline ends. The CDR3 spans 17 residues. Germline V lookup: CDR1 SGHDN, CDR2 FVKESK. The CDR3 loop is CASSQVEGRRSADTQYF. The CDR3 DNA is TGTGCCAGCAGCCAAGTTGAAGGGAGGCGGTCAGCAGATACGCAGTATTTT.

This clone appeared a single time. The chain employs TRBV4-1 and TRBJ2-1, with D maybe TRBD1 (6 bases). V gave up 1 base and J gave up 6 bases, with 19 bases separating them. Germline V lookup: CDR1 MGHRA, CDR2 YSYEKL. The CDR3 loop spans 17 amino acids. This CDR3 is CASSQGIIRDTFNEQFF. The CDR3 nucleotides read TGCGCCAGCAGCCAAGGAATTATACGGGACACTTTCAATGAGCAGTTCTTC.

The CDR3 DNA sequence: TGTGCCAGCAGCCGAGGCAGGGCGAGAAGGTGGCCTGAAGCTTTCTTT. Translating it yields CASSRGRARRWPEAFF. J is TRBJ1-1 and V is TRBV7-8; the D gene is possibly TRBD1 (5 bases). CDR3 size: 16 residues. V was pared by 5 bases and J by 6 bases, with 22 bases between. The germline gives CDR1 SGHVS, CDR2 FQNEAQ.

This rearrangement joins TRBV5-1 to TRBJ2-3; the match to TRBD2 covers 11 bases. Germline-derived CDR1 and CDR2 are SGHRS and YFSETQ. V lost 3 bases to trimming and J lost 4 bases; unmatched junction nucleotides: 19. The CDR3 loop spans 20 amino acids. The DNA for the CDR3 is TGCGCCAGCAGCTCTCCCCGAGCGGGGACTAGCGGCCCCAGGCCAGATACGCAGTATTTT. Translating gives CASSSPRAGTSGPRPDTQYF.

This clone appeared once. The chain links TRBV18 to TRBJ1-6; D is possibly TRBD1 (6 bases). Trimming pared 5 bases from V and 5 bases from J, leaving 13 bases between. Germline CDR1 is KGHSH and CDR2 is LQKENI. This CDR3 region has 15 residues. The CDR3: CASSLQGPNNSPLHF. The CDR3 DNA reads as TGTGCCAGCTCATTACAGGGTCCTAATAATTCACCCCTCCACTTT.